This T cell receptor (beta chain) was sequenced for a study of radiation and T cells in renal cell carcinoma (dated by TCRdb to 2020 to 2022). With regard to the full study: The samples were drawn from a clinical trial, where primary renal cell carcinomas were treated with 15 Gy of stereotactic body radiation therapy and then removed by nephrectomy 4 weeks afterward. A total of about 4 million unique CDR3 nucleotide sequences, encoding 2.5 million to 3 million unique CDR3 amino acid sequences, were found across all 50 or so samples. A total of fewer than 55 samples underwent TCR beta sequencing, made up of around 26 tumors and some 27 peripheral blood samples. Beyond this particular receptor, the publication reports: Because no pretreatment tumor biopsies were available, whether clonotypes were present in the tumor at baseline could not be determined. Because the trial had a single-armed design, the trial could not examine how radiation dose or scheduling affected the TCR repertoire. Dynamics of the blood repertoire were not tracked past 4 weeks after treatment. In blood, the top tumor clonotypes increased from baseline to 2 weeks after radiation and then shrank by 4 weeks, which suggests a temporary expansion of tumor-resident clones.

V ends up 3 bases short and J 6 bases short, with an unmatched junction base count of 7. The germline V gene gives CDR1 as KGHSH and CDR2 as LQKENI. From its cysteine to its phenylalanine, the CDR3 spans 16 amino acids. Here the CDR3 DNA is all that survives: 48 bases in frame from base 1. Taken with the paper, the label for time point translates to: baseline pretreatment blood. This specimen's treatment or condition label, per the study, means: 15 Gy SBRT to primary tumor, nephrectomy 4 weeks later. To follow tumor-enriched clonotypes, peripheral blood was collected serially from radiation-treated patients at baseline and again at 2 weeks and 4 weeks after SBRT. All patients had renal cell carcinoma with clear cell pathology. The QIAamp DNA Blood Mini Kit (Qiagen) was used to prepare genomic DNA for TCR sequencing. The analyses included just those samples that passed every quality control check. Comment on this clone: This receptor's antigen is unknown. No base-level quality is on record; no much larger clone is a single base apart.

The immunoSEQ kit was used, according to the manufacturer's recommendations, to generate TCR beta libraries from genomic DNA. Library preparation used a first multiplex PCR with proprietary primers, then a second PCR adding unique barcodes, with bead cleanups after each round. Each sample batch included a kit-provided positive control reaction and a negative control reaction. The final libraries were assessed on an Agilent 4200 TapeStation D1000 ScreenTape, pooled by volume, and quantified by qPCR. Sequencing was performed on an Illumina NextSeq500 with a MidOutput 150-cycle cartridge, and 156 Read1 and 15 Index1 cycles were run with kit custom primers. The pooled library was loaded at about 1 pM with about 20% PhiX control spiked in. Per the source publication's procedure: Vendor-processed data were analyzed in R, with a clonotype defined as all T cells sharing the same CDR3 nucleotide sequence. For clone abundance analyses, frequencies were normalized to the 10,000 most abundant clones in each sample. Before analysis, public T cell clones were removed, and these numbered fewer than five per sample on average. Tumor-enriched clonotypes and baseline blood-enriched clonotypes were defined as those with an abundance difference of at least 32-fold between compartments. A beta-binomial differential abundance model was applied to find clonotypes that expanded or contracted between blood time points. Similarity between tumor and blood repertoires was quantified using the Baroni-Urbani and Buser coefficient, and groups were compared with two-tailed Wilcoxon tests in R. The table comes from immuneACCESS by way of TCRdb, which keeps in-frame sequences with V and J called. Part of the clones is missing from these tables; in studies checked, under half for an unresolved V gene and the rest for unknown reasons. D and trimming come from the DNA, and the V and J calls and clone size come from that table. The sample table holds around 160,000 clones, of which roughly 90% were seen once. Roughly 4% of the sample comes from the top ten.

The chain employs TRBV18 and TRBJ2-2, with 10 bases aligning to TRBD1. The TCR comes from an older woman with renal cell carcinoma. The sample here was blood, taken from a patient whose treatment included radiotherapy and nephrectomy. In nucleotide form, the sequence is TGTGCCAGCTCACCCGAGACAGGGGGCGCCTCCGGGGAGCTGTTTTTT. Translated, this is CASSPETGGASGELFF.